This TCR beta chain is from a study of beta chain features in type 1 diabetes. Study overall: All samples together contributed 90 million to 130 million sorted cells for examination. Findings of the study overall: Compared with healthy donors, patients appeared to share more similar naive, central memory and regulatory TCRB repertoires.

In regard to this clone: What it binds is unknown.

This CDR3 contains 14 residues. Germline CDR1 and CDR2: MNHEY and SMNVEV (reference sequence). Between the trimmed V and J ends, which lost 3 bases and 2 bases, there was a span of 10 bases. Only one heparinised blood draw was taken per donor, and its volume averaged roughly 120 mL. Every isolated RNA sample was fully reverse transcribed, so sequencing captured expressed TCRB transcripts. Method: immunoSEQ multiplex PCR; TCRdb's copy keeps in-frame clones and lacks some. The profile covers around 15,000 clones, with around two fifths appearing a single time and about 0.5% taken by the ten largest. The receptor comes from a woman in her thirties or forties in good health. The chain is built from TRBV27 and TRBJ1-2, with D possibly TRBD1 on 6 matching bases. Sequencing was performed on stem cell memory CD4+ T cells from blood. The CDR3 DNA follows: TGTGCCAGCAGTTTCGACAGGTTAAACTATGGCTACACCTTC. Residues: CASSFDRLNYGYTF.